This T cell receptor (beta chain) was profiled in a study of Graves' ophthalmopathy and Graves' hyperthyroidism. There are many counts of this clonotype. Hyperthyroidism patients, aged 18 to 65, were newly diagnosed, under 2 months' duration. Uncontrolled infections, pregnancy, lactation or other autoimmune diseases led to patient exclusion. RNA served as the template for amplifying TCR beta CDR3 regions. Second-round multiplex PCR followed a first-round RT-PCR using HTBI primers. One entry per CDR3 protein results from TCRdb running MiXCR on the multiplex PCR reads. Here the sample spans about 380,000 distinct CDR3 sequences, 15% being singletons. The TCR was taken from a woman aged 18-29 years with stable Graves' hyperthyroidism. Sequenced input: peripheral blood.

The CDR3 DNA sequence: TGTGCCAGCAGCTTAAACAGGTACCCCTACGAGCAGTACTTC. Residues: CASSLNRYPYEQYF. V is TRBV7-9 and J is TRBJ2-7, with D perhaps matching TRBD1 (5 bases). Germline lookup yields CDR1 SEHNR and CDR2 FQNEAQ (reference sequence). V was pared by 2 bases and J by 2 bases, with 10 bases between. The CDR3 is made up of 14 amino acids.